This T cell receptor beta chain is from a study of blood T cell repertoires in COVID-19. About the research overall: The origin of the acute and convalescent COVID-19 samples was the United States, Italy and Spain. PBMCs, B-cell-depleted T cells, or T cells were the source of the cDNA or gDNA that made up the material.

How the authors handled the data: Quantification of nucleated cells was approximated via reference gene primer amplification. Clones were read by immunoSEQ multiplex PCR, and TCRdb kept only the in-frame ones, dropping some. The DNA was the basis for D and trimming; V, J and clone size are from that table. This sample has fewer than 250,000 clones, with 88% found just once. The CDR3 consists of 15 residues. Between the trimmed V and J ends, which lost 4 bases and 6 bases, there was a span of 15 bases. Germline V gene lookup returns CDR1 KGHDR and CDR2 SFDVKD. V is TRBV24-1 and J is TRBJ2-4; weak D call: TRBD2 (6 bases). This TCR derives from a man in his 70s with acute or convalescent COVID-19. The sequenced sample consisted of peripheral blood. The CDR3 DNA is TGTGCCACCAGTGACTCAAAAACGGGAGTAAACATTCAGTACTTC. Translation: CATSDSKTGVNIQYF.